A selection of T cell receptor beta chains follows, all from one sample in a study of T cell responses to AZD1222 COVID-19 vaccine. The method was immunoSEQ multiplex PCR; TCRdb's version includes in-frame clones alone and lacks a portion of them. The profile shows 110,000 to 150,000 clones, about 90% of them singletons. The sample here was peripheral blood, taken 28 days after the second AZD1222 dose. The receptors derive from an adult who received the AZD1222 COVID-19 vaccine. Both conserved end residues are part of each CDR3.

V gene	J gene	CDR3 protein
TRBV7-2	TRBJ2-7	CASIRGPGGPYEQYF
TRBV7-9	TRBJ1-4	CASSELVAGRSEKLFF
TRBV4-3	TRBJ1-2	CASSQDPGSTSIYGYTF
TRBV19	TRBJ2-2	CASSMDLPNTGELFF
TRBV23-1	TRBJ1-2	CASSHRRGDRGVRYGYTF
TRBV30	TRBJ2-5	CAWSGGQAAQETQYF
TRBV21-1	TRBJ2-7	CASSRFDTDYEQYF
TRBV2	TRBJ1-5	CASTRRVTNQPQHF
TRBV6-5	TRBJ1-6	CASSLRNSPLHF
TRBV24-1	TRBJ2-2	CATGGERGTGELFF
TRBV12-3/TRBV12-4	TRBJ1-1	CASGRQGLPEAFF
TRBV11-3	TRBJ2-2	CASSSLPRAVTGELFF
TRBV5-6	TRBJ1-5	CASSLWGSQPQHF
TRBV5-6	TRBJ1-1	CASSYVTEAFF
TRBV28	TRBJ1-4	CASSGGEKLFF
TRBV20-1	TRBJ2-5	CSASSTAKETQYF
TRBV30	TRBJ2-7	CASTGGKGSYEQYF
TRBV9	TRBJ1-1	CASSVGQGGTEAFF
TRBV30	TRBJ1-5	CAWSVRGNQPQHF
TRBV7-8	TRBJ2-7	CASSPVASGRILSSYEQYF
TRBV7-9	TRBJ2-1	CASSLSYEQFF
TRBV12-3/TRBV12-4	TRBJ2-1	CASTLNSYNEQFF
TRBV6-5	TRBJ2-1	CASSTTGQGRNEQFF
TRBV2	TRBJ2-1	CASKGTSGTNEQFF
TRBV18	TRBJ2-7	CASSPDSRAYEQYF
TRBV3-1/TRBV3-2	TRBJ2-2	CASSQNVSPGELFF
TRBV28	TRBJ1-5	CASVPGTGGSQPQHF
TRBV7-9	TRBJ1-2	CASSMGYNYGYTF
TRBV18	TRBJ1-6	CASSPGASTQPNSPLHF
TRBV4-3	TRBJ1-4	CASSLTVSRLDRGEKLFF
TRBV19	TRBJ1-1	CASRQGLGTEAFF
TRBV28	TRBJ2-1	CASRMGLVYEQFF
TRBV7-3	TRBJ1-1	CASSLWNTEAFF
TRBV2	TRBJ2-1	CASSRSGALNEQFF
TRBV7-6	TRBJ1-3	CASSPYGGFSGNTIYF
TRBV6-5	TRBJ2-7	CASSASGRNEQYF
TRBV5-6	TRBJ2-2	CASSLDQGAEAGELFF
TRBV11-3	TRBJ2-3	CASSIAGEADTQYF
TRBV6-5	TRBJ2-7	CASSRDREPSYEQYF
TRBV5-5	TRBJ2-6	CASTPGGAGANVLTF
TRBV3-1/TRBV3-2	TRBJ1-3	CASSSRQSWDTIYF
TRBV9	TRBJ2-2	CASSVVGVANTGELFF
TRBV9	TRBJ2-2	CASGPNLGSTGELFF
TRBV2	TRBJ2-3	CASSELATDTQYF